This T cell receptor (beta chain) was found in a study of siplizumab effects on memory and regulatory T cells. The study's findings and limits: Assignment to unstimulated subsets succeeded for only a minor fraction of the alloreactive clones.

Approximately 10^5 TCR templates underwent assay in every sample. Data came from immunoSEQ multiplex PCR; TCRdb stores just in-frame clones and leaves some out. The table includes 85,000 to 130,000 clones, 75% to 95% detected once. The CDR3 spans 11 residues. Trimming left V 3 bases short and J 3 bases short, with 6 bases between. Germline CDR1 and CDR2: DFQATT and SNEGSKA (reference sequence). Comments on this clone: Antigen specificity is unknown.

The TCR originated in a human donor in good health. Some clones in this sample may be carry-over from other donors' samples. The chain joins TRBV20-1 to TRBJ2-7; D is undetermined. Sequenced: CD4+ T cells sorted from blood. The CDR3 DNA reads TGCAGTGCTAGCGGGTTCTACGAGCAGTACTTC. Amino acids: CSASGFYEQYF.